The entry below gives a single T cell receptor (beta chain) sequence along with its context. Its cognate antigen is unknown. The sample is drawn from a study of OX40 agonist ivuxolimab in advanced cancers. Study details: Hepatocellular carcinoma, melanoma, renal cell or head and neck cancer affected the dose-escalation patients.

Study-level results: Researchers did not establish what antigens the expanded peripheral T cells target. CD8+ T cells averaged more expanded clones than CD4+.

Using immunoSEQ multiplex PCR, the repertoire was profiled, and TCRdb retains in-frame clones only, with some absent. This table holds about 73,000 clones, 70% to 90% found once. CDR3 size: 16 residues. Per germline, CDR1 MRHNA and CDR2 SNTAGT. J gave up 4 bases and V 8 bases, and 12 bases lay outside the gene matches. Sequenced material: CD4+ or CD8+ T cells sorted from blood, taken in a trial of the OX40 agonist ivuxolimab. The rearrangement links TRBV6-4 to TRBJ2-1, with 9 bases that match TRBD2. This TCR was sampled from an adult with an advanced solid tumor such as melanoma, head and neck, liver or kidney cancer. The CDR3 bases are TGTGCCAGCTCCCGCACGAGCGGGGGGCCTTACAATGAGCAGTTCTTC. Residues: CASSRTSGGPYNEQFF.